This T cell receptor (beta chain) originates from a study of shared clonotypes between healthy human individuals (TCRdb year 2020). About the full investigation: A few men and a couple of women, aged 18 to 49 years, made up the cohort. For each donor, CD4 naive and CD4 memory were each given three plates, CD8 naive was given two plates, and CD8 memory was given one plate. Blood TCR repertoires of roughly 5 healthy adults were deeply sequenced to estimate repertoire size and the extent of clonotype sharing between individuals. To increase sequencing depth and limit assay-specific biases, TCR repertoire library preparation and sequencing were carried out by different laboratories using diverse techniques. Each donor's leukapheresis produced roughly between roughly 0.85 and 10 billion PBMCs. General study outcomes and caveats: Sampling was restricted to blood, and TCR repertoires in tissue are likely to differ from TCR repertoires in blood. Naive subsets generally had larger estimated clonotype richness than memory subsets. Pairwise subsampling led to the expectation that sequencing depth would affect the degree of clonotype sharing among donors. Higher generation probabilities were observed for clonotypes shared by all four sorted-subset donors than for non-shared clonotypes. Sharing across a few donors was observed for about 4.8% of naive CD4, 3% to 4% of naive CD8, 2% to 2.5% of memory CD4, and around 0.42% of memory CD8 clonotypes. The small number of donors limited the genetic and exposure-history diversity represented. Rarefaction of sorted-subset datasets indicated incomplete sequencing despite the large sequencing depth.

About this clone: This clone's antigen is unknown. No clone much larger than this one lies a single base away; base qualities are absent.

Including the terminal cysteine and phenylalanine, the CDR3 comprises 16 residues. The entry retains the CDR3 DNA only, 48 bases that are in frame from base 1. Trimming costs V 4 bases and J 12 bases, and their ends lie 25 bases apart. CDR1 and CDR2 are read off the germline V gene as SGHAT and FQNNGV. The donors were healthy, HIV-negative adults who had no recently reported acute infections or vaccinations. Only Caucasian adults living in Nashville, Tennessee, USA were represented among the donors. CD4+ T cells were enriched through magnetic negative selection, after which naive cells were positively selected on CD45RA and the remaining negative fraction served as the memory subset. Blood was obtained by leukapheresis, after which PBMCs were separated by Ficoll-Histopaque density gradient centrifugation and cryopreserved in liquid nitrogen vapor phase. Analytical flow cytometry was used to check the purity and quantity of each magnetically sorted T cell population. Genomic DNA was isolated from each sorted fraction and quantified by UV absorbance on a Nanodrop 2000c.

Using the deep immunoSEQ assay, TCR CDR3 regions were amplified from genomic DNA by multiplex PCR. Genomic DNA extracted from each cell subset was distributed evenly over all wells of several immunoSEQ 96-well plates, and each plate served as one replicate. Each replicate PCR for sorted subsets received 150 to 250 ng genomic DNA, equal to tens of thousands of T cell genomes. Purified libraries were measured with a Qubit 3.0 fluorometer, size-checked on a Bioanalyzer 2100, and measured again with the KAPA Library Quantification kit. Every immunoSEQ 96-well plate was sequenced on a separate single-read 150-cycle Illumina NextSeq 550 flow cell. Turning to the authors' computational methods: Because the immunoSEQ output held only junctional sequences and lacked quality scores, the filtering could not match the filtering applied to full-length reads. To assign V/J genes and CDR3, sequences were annotated against IMGT germline references using PyIR, a Python wrapper for IgBLAST v1.9. Reads were filtered out if the reads had weak V/J assignments (E-value above 1e-6), no CDR3, stop codons, out-of-frame junctions, or ambiguous translated residues. A V3J clonotype was defined by an identical inferred V gene, J gene, and CDR3 amino acid sequence. The percentage overlap between two repertoires was calculated by dividing the number of shared unique clonotypes by the size of the smaller repertoire. RTK rarefaction, the Chao1 estimator, and Recon v2.1 estimates of unobserved clonotypes were used to assess repertoire richness. Generation probabilities were computed with OLGA for all TCRbeta clonotypes obtained by the gDNA method from several donors. This is the immuneACCESS table as TCRdb keeps it, with only in-frame sequences that have V and J called. A part of the clones is gone; compared with another copy, unresolved V genes explain less than half, and the rest is unexplained. The DNA was the basis for D and trimming; V, J and clone size are from that table. The sample has under 1,100,000 clones on record, 78% of them singletons. The top ten hold 0.55% to 0.7% of the sample.

Sequencing input: memory CD4+ T cells from PBMCs. Per the publication, the cell subset or site label means: CD45RA-negative fraction. The receptor's source is a man aged 18 to 35 in good health. Some clones in this sample may be carry-over from other donors' samples. The sequence links TRBV11-2 to TRBJ2-1; TRBD1 is perhaps the D gene, given 6 matching bases. The DNA sequence is as follows: TGTGCCAGCAGCTCCTTACAGGGACCCCAAGTCTCTGGGCAGTTCTTC. It codes for CASSSLQGPQVSGQFF.